This T cell receptor (beta chain) was sequenced during a study of beta chain features in type 1 diabetes listed by TCRdb under 2018. With regard to the full study: Mean age, gender distribution, total cell number and subset yield did not differ between patients and healthy donors. The study compared TCRB repertoires of sorted circulating CD4+ T cell subsets between recently diagnosed type 1 diabetes patients and matched healthy donors. Whereas all 30 or so donors provided naive and central memory subsets, regulatory and stem cell-like memory subsets were isolated from just 8 patients and about 8 healthy donors. Across all samples, almost 110 million sorted cells were examined, and cell number per subset correlated strongly with RNA yield. Study-level results and caveats: Naive, central memory and regulatory TCRB repertoires appeared to be more alike among patients than among healthy donors. Patients with type 1 diabetes made fewer insertions and deleted more nucleotides at VDJ recombination sites, implying thymic rearrangement abnormalities. Because cDNA rather than genomic DNA was sequenced, highly expressing activated cells could have been over-represented, although no difference in activation and CD3 levels was found between groups. Shorter templates might be favored by PCR, yet because patient and control samples were amplified and corrected together, any such skew would affect both groups equally. A moderate but significant shortening of TCRB CDR3 length was observed in type 1 diabetes patients in all four CD4+ subsets. Because the HLA sub-analyses included only small numbers of individuals, any influence of HLA type on TCRB rearrangement was left unresolved.

A single peripheral blood draw of approximately 110 mL on average was collected from each donor into heparinised tubes. A BD FACSAria II and a panel including CD45RO, CCR7, CD25, CD127, CD95 and CD27 were used to sort naive, central memory, regulatory and stem cell-like memory CD4+ T cells. A purity above 98% was achieved for all sorted populations. PBMCs were isolated immediately by Lymphoprep density gradient centrifugation and stained directly without culture. To minimize batch effects, samples were stained and sorted in pairs, one healthy donor with one patient per experiment. Concerning this clone: What antigen it recognizes has not been identified. No qualities accompany the bases; no much larger clone lies one base away.

The CDR3 runs 13 residues from the cysteine to the phenylalanine. Only CDR3 DNA remains: 39 bases, in frame from the first base. According to the germline V gene, CDR1 reads KGHSH and CDR2 reads LQKENI. The junction shows trimming of 1 base on V and 7 bases on J, plus 11 bases between the germline ends. The entire amount of isolated RNA was reverse transcribed using the High Capacity cDNA Reverse Transcription Kit, so the sequenced TCRB transcripts were expressed ones. Deep immunoSEQ sequencing was performed on naive, central memory and regulatory T cell samples, with an average of roughly 3.5 million total reads per sample. After sorted cells were lysed in RLT buffer, RNA was extracted with DNase-treated RNeasy Micro or Mini kits, with the choice depending on cell number. Each cell subset was processed on its own to prevent cross-contamination, while patient and healthy donor samples were processed together. Using the immunoSEQ multiplex PCR, TCRB sequences were amplified from cDNA into 87-bp fragments spanning the CDR3 region. The amplicons were sequenced using the Illumina HiSeq platform. The original methods were these. Synthetic template baselines were used to correct PCR bias computationally, reads within Hamming distance 2 were collapsed, and singletons that could not be merged were discarded. By aligning reads against IMGT, V, D and J genes, CDR3 length, and insertions or deletions at six rearrangement sites were assigned. Within each subset, clonotype counts were normalized to sorted cell number, and only after that were true diversity and Gini coefficients computed with the tcR R package. The overlap coefficient, calculated on TCRB nucleotide sequences, was used to measure repertoire sharing. Out-of-frame TCRB sequences from naive cells were analyzed to stand in for the pre-selection repertoire. TCRdb holds this immuneACCESS table with in-frame rearrangements only. Some clones are missing; in checked studies, unresolved V genes explain under half, and the rest has no known cause. From that table come the V and J calls and clone size; the DNA was used to work out D and trimming. The sample has 350,000 to 400,000 clones on record, more than 13% of them singletons. About 0.019% of the sample belongs to the ten largest clones.

Input material: naive CD4+ T cells from blood. The cell subset or site label of this sample denotes: true naive CD4+ T cells. In this chain, TRBV18 is recombined with TRBJ2-7; no D gene call is confident. The clonotype comes from a woman aged 18-35 years in good health. The CDR3 in this case is CASSPLLADEQYF. The nucleotide sequence reads TGTGCCAGCTCACCACTTTTGGCGGATGAGCAGTACTTC.